The clone carrying this T cell receptor (beta chain) has only a few counts. V lost 2 bases and J 4 bases, leaving 11 bases between the germline ends. Germline assignment: CDR1 SGHAT and CDR2 FQNNGV. The CDR3 spans 15 residues. Noted time point: patch test 1, 2 weeks after DPC sensitization. Treatment meaning: therapeutic diphenylcyclopropenone sensitization with weekly scalp DPC. This sample is drawn from a study of human T cells and chemical hapten exposure. TCRdb re-analysed the RACE reads in MiXCR, keeping a single row per CDR3 protein. The table records approximately 340,000 distinct CDR3 sequences, approximately 6.3% of them present only once.

The chain carries TRBV11-2 and TRBJ1-4, with a possible D match to TRBD1 (5 bases). This clonotype was obtained from a young woman with alopecia areata. Some clones in this sample may be carry-over from other donors' samples. The sequenced sample was whole blood, obtained in connection with sensitization to the hapten diphenylcyclopropenone (DPC). The CDR3 protein is CASSLRQLGNEKLFF. The CDR3 DNA follows: TGTGCCAGCAGCTTACGACAGCTGGGTAATGAAAAACTGTTTTTT.